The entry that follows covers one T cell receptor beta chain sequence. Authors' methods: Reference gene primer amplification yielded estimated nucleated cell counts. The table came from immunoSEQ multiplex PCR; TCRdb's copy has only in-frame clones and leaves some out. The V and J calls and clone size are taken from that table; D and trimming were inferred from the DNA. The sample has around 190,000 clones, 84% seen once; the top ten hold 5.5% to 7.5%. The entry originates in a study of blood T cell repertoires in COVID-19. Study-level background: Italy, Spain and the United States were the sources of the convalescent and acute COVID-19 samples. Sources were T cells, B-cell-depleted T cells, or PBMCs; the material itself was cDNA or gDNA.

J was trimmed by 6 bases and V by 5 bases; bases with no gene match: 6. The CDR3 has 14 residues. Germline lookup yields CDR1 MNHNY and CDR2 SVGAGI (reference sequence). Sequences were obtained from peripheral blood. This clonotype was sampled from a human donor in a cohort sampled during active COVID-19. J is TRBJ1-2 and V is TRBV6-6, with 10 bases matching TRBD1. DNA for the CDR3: TGTGCCAGCAGTACCCCCGGGACAGGGGATGGCTACACCTTC. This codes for CASSTPGTGDGYTF.